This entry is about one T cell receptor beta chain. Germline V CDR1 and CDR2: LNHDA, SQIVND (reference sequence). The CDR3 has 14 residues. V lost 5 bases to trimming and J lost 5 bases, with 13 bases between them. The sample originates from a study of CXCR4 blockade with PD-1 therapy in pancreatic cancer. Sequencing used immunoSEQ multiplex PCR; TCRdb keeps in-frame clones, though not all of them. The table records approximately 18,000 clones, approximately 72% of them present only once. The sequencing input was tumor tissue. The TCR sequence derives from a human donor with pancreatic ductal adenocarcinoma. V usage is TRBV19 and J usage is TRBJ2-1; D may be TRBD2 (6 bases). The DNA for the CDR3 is TGTGCCAGTAGTCCCCGGGGACTTGACAATGAGCAGTTCTTC. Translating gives CASSPRGLDNEQFF.